This TCR beta chain stems from a study of OX40 agonist ivuxolimab in advanced cancers. Notes on the study in general: The authors also found low normalized T-cell clonal expansion in some nonresponders.

Produced via immunoSEQ multiplex PCR; TCRdb's table is partial and in-frame only. Here the sample spans about 61,000 clones, 86% being singletons. Deletions cut 5 bases from V and 6 bases from J, with 14 bases between. Germline V gene lookup returns CDR1 GTSNPN and CDR2 SVGIG (reference sequence). There are 13 residues in the CDR3. This clone is a singleton in its sample. The antigen is not known. The source material was CD4+ or CD8+ T cells sorted from blood, sampled in a trial of the OX40 agonist ivuxolimab. The chain carries TRBV30 and TRBJ2-1; perhaps D is TRBD1 or TRBD2 (6 bases each). The sequence was obtained from an adult with an advanced solid tumor such as melanoma, head and neck, liver or kidney cancer. CDR3 sequence: CAWSRGGFNEQFF. DNA for the CDR3: TGTGCCTGGTCCCGAGGGGGGTTCAATGAGCAGTTCTTC.